The T cell receptor (beta chain) described here comes from a study of T cell responses to AZD1222 COVID-19 vaccine. Findings and limits, study-wide: Mostly white British, mostly female donors; authors suggested clonal diversity may be underestimated.

About this clone: Its antigen is currently unknown.

This CDR3 has 16 residues. Germline V gene data show CDR1 as KGHSH and CDR2 as LQKENI. The J segment lost 3 bases and the V segment lost 0 bases, leaving 1 base of the junction unmatched. The data were produced by immunoSEQ multiplex PCR, yet TCRdb's version contains in-frame clones alone and is incomplete. The sample lists under 200,000 clones; roughly nine tenths were seen once. The J gene is TRBJ2-2, the V gene TRBV18, with TRBD1 identical over 10 bases. The specimen was peripheral blood, collected on day 0 of AZD1222 vaccination. The clonotype originates from an adult in good health. CDR3 in amino acids: CASSPPGTGDTGELFF. For the CDR3, the DNA is TGTGCCAGCTCACCACCTGGGACAGGGGACACCGGGGAGCTGTTTTTT.